This T cell receptor (beta chain) emerged from a study of cytomegalovirus exposure and HLA in healthy donors. The study's findings and limits: The study flagged about 150 TCR beta chains as cytomegalovirus-associated. Later findings reportedly placed an Asian-associated ancestry cluster below the approximately 700-donor mean for N-insertions.

With 60 Vbeta and 13 Jbeta primers, the PCR was carried out. Produced via immunoSEQ multiplex PCR; TCRdb's table is partial and in-frame only. The sample lists about 190,000 clones; roughly 80% were seen once. Trimming cost V 0 bases and J 3 bases, with 9 bases left between them. The CDR3 spans 15 residues. CDR1 and CDR2 from the germline V gene are LNHDA and SQIVND (reference sequence). Worth noting for this clone: The antigen remains undetermined.

The chain uses TRBV19 and TRBJ2-1; possibly TRBD2 for D (5 bases). The specimen sequenced was PBMCs. This TCR was sampled from a boy aged 10-17 years in good health and CMV-seronegative. As DNA, the CDR3 is TGTGCCAGTAGTATAGATCCGGGGAACTACAATGAGCAGTTCTTC. Its protein product is CASSIDPGNYNEQFF.